The 25 T cell receptor beta chains listed next were all sequenced from one sample in a study of OX40 agonist ivuxolimab in advanced cancers. The repertoire was sequenced with immunoSEQ multiplex PCR; TCRdb's copy has only in-frame clones and lacks some. The table includes about 20,000 clones, 83% detected once. The sequencing here drew on CD4+ or CD8+ T cells sorted from blood, taken in a trial of the OX40 agonist ivuxolimab. The receptor set was obtained from an adult with an advanced solid tumor such as melanoma, head and neck, liver or kidney cancer.

This chain connects TRBV14 to TRBJ1-2; 11 nucleotides agree with TRBD1. The trim removed 4 bases at V and 2 bases at J, leaving 0 bases unmatched. From germline, CDR1 is SGHDN and CDR2 FVKESK. There are 14 residues in the CDR3. CDR3 DNA sequence: TGTGCCAGCAGCCGGACAGGGGGCAACTATGGCTACACCTTC. This translates into CASSRTGGNYGYTF.

J is TRBJ2-7 and V is TRBV29-1; 8 nucleotides align to TRBD2. The CDR3 runs 16 residues. Trimming took 1 base from V and 4 from J; bases not matched to a gene: 12. Germline assignment: CDR1 SQVTM and CDR2 ANQGSEA. The CDR3 spells CSVEGESGGLNYEQYF. The CDR3 nucleotides read TGCAGCGTTGAAGGTGAGAGCGGGGGCCTTAATTACGAGCAGTACTTC.

This clone was detected a few times. This rearrangement joins TRBV30 to TRBJ2-7; D possibly uses TRBD1 or TRBD2 (5 bases each). The CDR3 length is 14 residues. Trimming removed 2 bases at V and 1 base at J, with 12 bases between. Looked up from germline, CDR1 is GTSNPN and CDR2 is SVGIG (reference sequence). The chain's CDR3 is CAWSPDRLSYEQYF. The CDR3, as DNA: TGTGCCTGGAGTCCAGACAGACTATCCTACGAGCAGTACTTC.

The rearrangement links TRBV7-9 to TRBJ1-2, with D tentatively TRBD1 (6 bases). The CDR3 contains 15 residues. In germline, CDR1 is SEHNR, CDR2 FQNEAQ (reference sequence). V lost 3 bases and J 5 bases, leaving 16 bases between the germline ends. CDR3: CASSFGGDRTYGYTF. The CDR3 DNA reads TGTGCCAGCAGCTTTGGGGGCGACAGAACTTATGGCTACACCTTC.

The V gene is TRBV7-9, the J gene TRBJ2-7; D not resolved. Germline V lookup: CDR1 SEHNR, CDR2 FQNEAQ (reference sequence). CDR3 length: 15 amino acids. Trimming took off 5 bases at V and 5 bases at J, with 19 bases between the two ends. CDR3: CASSTRQSTSHEQYF. CDR3 DNA sequence: TGTGCCAGCAGCACCCGGCAGTCCACGAGCCACGAGCAGTACTTC.

The chain combines TRBV12-5 with TRBJ1-1, with TRBD1 matching 7 bases. V shed 1 base, J shed 1 base, and the junction held 0 bases outside the gene matches. The CDR3 is 14 amino acids. Germline V CDR1 and CDR2: LGHNT, FRNRAP. This chain's CDR3 is CASGLGQGNTEAFF. CDR3 nucleotide sequence: TGTGCTAGTGGTTTGGGACAGGGGAACACTGAAGCTTTCTTT. The variable domain in full, completed from reference TRBV12-5 and TRBJ1-1, reads DARVTQTPRHKVTEMGQEVTMRCQPILGHNTVFWYRQTMMQGLELLAYFRNRAPLDDSGMPKDRFSAEMPDATLATLKIQPSEPRDSAVYFCASGLGQGNTEAFFGQGTRLTVV.

This sequence joins TRBV7-2 and TRBJ2-5, with D possibly TRBD1 on 5 matching bases. V was shortened by 1 base and J by 2 bases, with 5 bases between the two germline ends. CDR3 size: 13 residues. The germline gives CDR1 SGHTA, CDR2 FQGNSA. The chain's CDR3 is CASSLGQQETQYF. The CDR3, as DNA: TGTGCCAGCAGCTTAGGACAGCAAGAGACCCAGTACTTC.

This clone was seen more than once but under ten times. The V call is TRBV27, the J call TRBJ2-3, with 8 bases lining up with TRBD1. This CDR3 comprises 15 residues. The ends lost 7 bases at V and 2 bases at J; junction bases unmatched: 8. Germline V gene lookup returns CDR1 MNHEY and CDR2 SMNVEV (reference sequence). CDR3 protein: CASTLGQGNTDTQYF. The CDR3 region has the DNA TGTGCCAGCACCTTAGGACAGGGCAACACAGATACGCAGTATTTT.

The chain employs TRBV5-4 and TRBJ2-2; D possibly matches TRBD1 or TRBD2 (5 bases each). This CDR3 has 15 amino acids. V lost 5 bases, J lost 5 bases, and 16 bases lay in between. CDR1 and CDR2 (germline): SGHNT, YYREEE (reference sequence). CDR3 amino acids: CASSQGPFGTGELFF. The DNA of the CDR3 is TGTGCCAGCAGTCAGGGACCCTTCGGGACCGGGGAGCTGTTTTTT.

The chain is built from TRBV29-1 and TRBJ1-2, with 7 bases fitting TRBD1. The CDR3 runs to 12 residues. Germline trimming cut 2 bases from V and 8 bases from J; bases unmatched to any gene: 5. Germline values: CDR1 SQVTM, CDR2 ANQGSEA. The CDR3 loop is CSVELTGTGYTF. The CDR3 DNA sequence: TGCAGCGTTGAACTGACAGGGACGGGCTACACCTTC.

V is TRBV7-9 and J is TRBJ2-1, with a weak D call TRBD2 (6 bases). Germline lookup yields CDR1 SEHNR and CDR2 FQNEAQ (reference sequence). V shed 5 bases and J shed 0 bases, with 14 bases lying between them. This CDR3 has 16 residues. The CDR3 DNA sequence: TGTGCCAGCAGCCCCGCGGAGGGCCTCTCCTACAATGAGCAGTTCTTC. As protein: CASSPAEGLSYNEQFF.

J is TRBJ2-3 and V is TRBV7-8, with D possibly being TRBD2 (5 bases). This CDR3 is built from 13 residues. V was trimmed by 5 bases and J by 9 bases, leaving 15 bases between them. Germline CDR1 and CDR2: SGHVS and FQNEAQ. This CDR3 reads CASSHRTGETQYF. CDR3 bases: TGTGCCAGCAGCCACCGGACTGGGGAAACGCAGTATTTT.

The CDR3 protein is CASSKEASGGFYEQYF. The CDR3 DNA sequence: TGTGCCAGCAGTAAGGAGGCTAGCGGGGGGTTCTACGAGCAGTACTTC. The chain recombines TRBV7-9 with TRBJ2-7; 11 nucleotides agree with TRBD2. The V segment lost 6 bases and the J segment 3 bases; nucleotides outside the gene matches: 10. CDR1 SEHNR and CDR2 FQNEAQ come from the germline V gene (reference sequence). This CDR3 contains 16 residues.

The gene calls are TRBV15 and TRBJ1-5, with D maybe TRBD1 (5 bases). Germline V gives CDR1 LNHNV, CDR2 YYDKDF (reference sequence). Trimming removed 3 bases at V and 2 bases at J, with 8 bases between. CDR3 length: 14 amino acids. The CDR3 region is CATSRGQGNQPQHF. The CDR3 DNA reads as TGTGCCACCAGCAGGGGGCAGGGCAATCAGCCCCAGCATTTT.

This clone was detected only a few times. The CDR3, as DNA: TGTGCCTGGAGTGTACTTTTGGATCGGAACAGGGGAGATTCTGTTGAAGCTTTCTTT. Its translation is CAWSVLLDRNRGDSVEAFF. This chain uses TRBV30 with TRBJ1-1; 7 nucleotides match TRBD1. The CDR3 extends over 19 amino acids. After removal of 0 bases from V and 7 bases from J, the junction contained 23 bases not matched to a gene. CDR1 GTSNPN and CDR2 SVGIG come from the germline V gene (reference sequence).

V gene TRBV9 combines with J gene TRBJ2-2; 9 nucleotides agree with TRBD2. This CDR3 is built from 16 residues. J lost 6 bases, V lost 3 bases, and 9 bases had no gene match. Per germline, CDR1 SGDLS and CDR2 YYNGEE. Written as DNA, the CDR3 is TGTGCCAGCAGCGGAATAGCGGGGGCGACTCCCGGGGAGCTGTTTTTT. It translates to CASSGIAGATPGELFF.

Only a few counts were recorded for this clone. The chain is built from TRBV28 and TRBJ2-5; TRBD2 aligns across 7 bases. The CDR3 is 13 amino acids. V shed 6 bases, J shed 1 base, and the junction held 2 bases outside the gene matches. Germline V gene data show CDR1 as MDHEN and CDR2 as SYDVKM. CDR3 in amino acids: CASRGTTQETQYF. CDR3 sequence (DNA): TGTGCCAGCAGGGGGACTACCCAAGAGACCCAGTACTTC. Full variable domain (missing parts from reference TRBV28 and TRBJ2-5): DVKVTQSSRYLVKRTGEKVFLECVQDMDHENMFWYRQDPGLGLRLIYFSYDVKMKEKGDIPEGYSVSREKKERFSLILESASTNQTSMYLCASRGTTQETQYFGPGTRLLVL.

The chain is built from TRBV14 and TRBJ2-7; unclear D gene. V was cut by 0 bases and J by 4 bases, with 16 bases left in between. There are 16 residues in the CDR3. Germline V gives CDR1 SGHDN, CDR2 FVKESK. The CDR3 nucleotides read TGTGCCAGCAGCCAAGATCCACAAGACCTGTTGTACGAGCAGTACTTC. It specifies CASSQDPQDLLYEQYF.

CDR3: CASSLAAREAFF. For the CDR3, the DNA is TGTGCCAGCAGCTTAGCTGCGAGGGAAGCTTTCTTT. V and J are TRBV7-2 and TRBJ1-1; D unclear. The CDR3 covers 12 residues. Germline-derived CDR1 and CDR2 are SGHTA and FQGNSA. Trimming took off 0 bases at V and 8 bases at J, with 7 bases between the two ends.

This clone ranks as medium-sized. The chain joins TRBV10-3 to TRBJ2-6; D tentatively fits TRBD1 or TRBD2 (5 bases each). The CDR3 runs to 17 residues. CDR1 is ENHRY, CDR2 SYGVKD, per germline. V was trimmed by 4 bases and J by 0 bases, leaving 13 bases between them. CDR3 protein: CAISAGGDSSGANVLTF. The CDR3 DNA is TGTGCCATCAGTGCTGGGGGAGACAGCTCTGGGGCCAACGTCCTGACTTTC.

The gene calls are TRBV19 and TRBJ1-5, with D uncertain. Trimming left V 5 bases short and J 0 bases short, with 11 bases between. This CDR3 is built from 15 residues. Germline V lookup: CDR1 LNHDA, CDR2 SQIVND (reference sequence). CDR3 nucleotides: TGTGCCAGTAGTGACCGTTCCGATAGCAATCAGCCCCAGCATTTT. Amino acid sequence: CASSDRSDSNQPQHF.

V and J are TRBV19 and TRBJ1-4, with a weak D call TRBD1 (6 bases). The CDR3 length is 19 residues. Germline values: CDR1 LNHDA, CDR2 SQIVND (reference sequence). V was trimmed by 7 bases and J by 7 bases, leaving 31 bases between them. The CDR3 here is CASTETSWTESFVGEKLFF. DNA of the CDR3: TGTGCCAGTACCGAAACTTCATGGACAGAGAGCTTCGTAGGTGAAAAACTGTTTTTT.

The CDR3 is CASSFGGASYSNQPQHF. The CDR3 nucleotides read TGTGCCAGCAGTTTTGGGGGGGCGAGTTATAGCAATCAGCCCCAGCATTTT. The chain couples TRBV28 to TRBJ1-5; tentative D call: TRBD1 (6 bases). The CDR3 runs to 17 residues. V lost 3 bases and J 0 bases, leaving 15 bases between the germline ends. CDR1 is MDHEN and CDR2 is SYDVKM in the germline V gene.

The chain couples TRBV5-4 to TRBJ2-7; 8 bases agree with TRBD2. Per the germline V gene, CDR1 is SGHNT and CDR2 is YYREEE (reference sequence). The ends lost 4 bases at V and 5 bases at J; junction bases unmatched: 11. This CDR3 spans 15 amino acids. In DNA, the CDR3 is TGTGCCAGCAGCCCGGGTCAGCGGGAGCGGGACGAGCAGTACTTC. It yields the protein CASSPGQRERDEQYF.

V usage is TRBV7-8 and J usage is TRBJ2-7; D is possibly TRBD1 or TRBD2 (5 bases each). The CDR3 loop spans 12 amino acids. V was cut by 7 bases and J by 6 bases, with 13 bases left in between. Germline-derived CDR1 and CDR2 are SGHVS and FQNEAQ. DNA of the CDR3: TGTGCCAGCAATCCGGGGCAGTCCGAGCAGTACTTC. This translates into CASNPGQSEQYF.